Each of the 6 T cell receptor beta chains below was sequenced from the same sample in a study of OX40 agonist ivuxolimab in advanced cancers. Data came from immunoSEQ multiplex PCR; TCRdb stores just in-frame clones and leaves some out. The sample holds around 53,000 clones; roughly nine tenths are singletons and the top ten take roughly 6.7%. The input for sequencing was CD4+ or CD8+ T cells sorted from blood, taken in a trial of the OX40 agonist ivuxolimab. All receptors come from an adult with an advanced solid tumor such as melanoma, head and neck, liver or kidney cancer.

The V and J genes are TRBV11-3 and TRBJ2-7, with 8 bases fitting TRBD2. V was pared by 5 bases and J by 0 bases, with 6 bases of the junction left unmatched. This CDR3 region has 15 residues. The germline V gene encodes CDR1 SGHNT and CDR2 YENEEA. CDR3 region: CASSRAGATSYEQYF. CDR3 coding DNA: TGTGCCAGCAGCCGAGCGGGGGCGACCTCCTACGAGCAGTACTTC. Complete variable domain (other parts from reference TRBV11-3 and TRBJ2-7): EAGVVQSPRYKIIEKKQPVAFWCNPISGHNTLYWYLQNLGQGPELLIRYENEEAVDDSQLPKDRFSAERLKGVDSTLKIQPAELGDSAVYLCASSRAGATSYEQYFGPGTRLTVT.

The rearrangement uses TRBV29-1 and TRBJ2-7; 8 positions match TRBD1. The CDR3 totals 14 residues. CDR1 SQVTM and CDR2 ANQGSEA come from the germline V gene. V lost 6 bases, J lost 1 base, and 8 bases stayed unmatched. CDR3 coding DNA: TGCAGCGTCTGGCCCGGGACAGGTTCCTACGAGCAGTACTTC. It specifies CSVWPGTGSYEQYF.

CDR3 region: CASSSPGGQETQYF. The CDR3 nucleotides read TGTGCCAGCAGCTCCCCCGGGGGGCAAGAGACCCAGTACTTC. This sequence joins TRBV7-9 and TRBJ2-5, with TRBD2 matching 7 bases. With V trimmed by 4 bases and J by 2 bases, 4 bases remained unmatched. The CDR3 covers 14 residues. CDR1 is SEHNR and CDR2 is FQNEAQ in the germline V gene (reference sequence).

This chain links TRBV9 with TRBJ2-5; tentatively, D is TRBD2 (6 bases). The CDR3 extends over 13 amino acids. Trimming shortened V by 4 bases and J by 3 bases, and 10 bases separated the two germline ends. Germline-derived CDR1 and CDR2 are SGDLS and YYNGEE. CDR3 coding DNA: TGTGCCAGCAGCCTGGGACTGGAAGAGACCCAGTACTTC. It yields the protein CASSLGLEETQYF.

V is TRBV5-1 and J is TRBJ2-7; D uncertain. The V end was cut by 3 bases, the J end by 2 bases, with 12 bases between. CDR3 size: 14 residues. In germline, CDR1 is SGHRS, CDR2 YFSETQ. The CDR3 coding sequence is TGCGCCAGCAGCTCTTTTAAGGACCCCTACGAGCAGTACTTC. The encoded protein is CASSSFKDPYEQYF.

This chain connects TRBV21-1 to TRBJ2-3; the table's D gene call, TRBD2, was not cross checked with the DNA. TRBV21-1 is tagged as a pseudogene. There are 16 residues in the CDR3. The CDR3 region is CASSKVERGAADTQYF. In nucleotides, the CDR3 is TGTGCCAGCAGCAAAGTTGAGCGGGGGGCGGCAGATACGCAGTATTTT.